This TCR beta chain was retrieved from a study of blood T cells in healthy people across ages. The V gene end was trimmed by 5 bases and the J gene end by 6 bases; junction bases not matched to a gene: 11. CDR3 size: 16 residues. Germline V gene sequence: CDR1 DFQATT, CDR2 SNEGSKA (reference sequence). The authors ran a second PCR of about 6 to 12 cycles using a sample-barcoded 5' primer and a J-beta primer mix. TCRdb analysed the 5' RACE reads with MiXCR anew, one entry per CDR3 protein. The sample records approximately 790,000 distinct CDR3 sequences, around two thirds being singletons. Every sample gave at least 5 micrograms of total RNA when it was extracted.

Sequenced material: blood. This sequence originates from a man aged 25-40 years in good health. V usage is TRBV20-1 and J usage is TRBJ2-3; 13 bases fit TRBD2. CDR3 loop: CSAPRLAGGATDTQYF. Here the CDR3 DNA reads TGCAGTGCTCCCCGACTAGCGGGGGGAGCTACGGATACGCAGTATTTT.